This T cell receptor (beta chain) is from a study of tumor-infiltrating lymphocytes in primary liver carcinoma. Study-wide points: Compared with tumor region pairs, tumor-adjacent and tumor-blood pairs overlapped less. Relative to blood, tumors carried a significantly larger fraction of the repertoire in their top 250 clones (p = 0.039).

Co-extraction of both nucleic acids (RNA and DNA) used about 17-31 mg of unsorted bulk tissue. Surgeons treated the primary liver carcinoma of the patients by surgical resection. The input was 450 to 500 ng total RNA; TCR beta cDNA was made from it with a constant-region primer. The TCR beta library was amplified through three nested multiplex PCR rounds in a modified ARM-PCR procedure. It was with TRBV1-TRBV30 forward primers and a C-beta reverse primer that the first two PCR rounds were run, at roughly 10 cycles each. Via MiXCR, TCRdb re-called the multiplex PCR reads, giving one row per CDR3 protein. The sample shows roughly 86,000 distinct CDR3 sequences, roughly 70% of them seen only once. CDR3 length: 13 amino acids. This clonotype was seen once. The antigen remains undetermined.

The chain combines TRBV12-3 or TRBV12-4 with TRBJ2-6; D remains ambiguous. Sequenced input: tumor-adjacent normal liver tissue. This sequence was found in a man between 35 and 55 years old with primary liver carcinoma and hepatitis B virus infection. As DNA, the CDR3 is TGTGTCAACAGTCGAGCTGGGGCCAACGTCCTGACTTTC. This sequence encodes CVNSRAGANVLTF.